The 23 T cell receptor beta chains below come from one sample, sequenced in a study of blood T cell repertoires in COVID-19. The protocol was immunoSEQ multiplex PCR, while the TCRdb copy is restricted to in-frame clones and leaves out a portion. The sample has a few hundred thousand clones; roughly 90% are singletons. The sequenced sample consisted of peripheral blood. Source of these receptors: a woman aged 55-69 years with COVID-19, enrolled during active disease.

The chain carries TRBV11-2 and TRBJ2-7, with 7 positions matching TRBD2. The V segment lost 5 bases and the J segment 1 base; nucleotides outside the gene matches: 8. The length of the CDR3 is 15 residues. From germline, CDR1 is SGHAT and CDR2 FQNNGV. CDR3 residues: CASSRSGDGSYEQYF. CDR3 DNA sequence: TGTGCCAGCAGCCGGAGCGGGGACGGATCCTACGAGCAGTACTTC.

The genes are TRBV9 and TRBJ1-2, with unresolved D. The CDR3 loop spans 12 amino acids. Trimming shortened V by 3 bases and J by 6 bases, and 9 bases separated the two germline ends. Germline CDR1 is SGDLS and CDR2 is YYNGEE. The CDR3 nucleotides read TGTGCCAGCAGCGCCGCGATCAATGGCTACACCTTC. Its protein is CASSAAINGYTF.

V is TRBV12-5 and J is TRBJ1-3; possibly TRBD1 for D (5 bases). The CDR3 is made up of 16 amino acids. Germline V gives CDR1 LGHNT, CDR2 FRNRAP. V lost 1 base to trimming and J lost 0 bases, with 10 bases between them. The CDR3, as DNA: TGTGCTAGTGGTTTGGCAGGGCCCAGCTCTGGAAACACCATATATTTT. Translating gives CASGLAGPSSGNTIYF.

V usage is TRBV27 and J usage is TRBJ1-6; D is undetermined. CDR3 length: 17 amino acids. From germline, CDR1 is MNHEY and CDR2 SMNVEV (reference sequence). The V end lost 5 bases, the J end lost 6 bases, and 20 bases lay between the germline ends. CDR3: CASSPSPGRTTNSPLHF. The CDR3 bases are TGTGCCAGCAGTCCCTCCCCTGGCCGGACTACTAATTCACCCCTCCACTTT.

The J gene is TRBJ1-3, the V gene TRBV6-5; 9 nucleotides line up with TRBD1. This CDR3 is 15 amino acids long. Per the germline V gene, CDR1 is MNHEY and CDR2 is SVGAGI. V gave up 7 bases and J gave up 4 bases; unmatched junction bases: 8. The CDR3 protein is CASTRNRGQGNTIYF. CDR3 nucleotide sequence: TGTGCCAGCACCCGAAACAGGGGGCAGGGAAACACCATATATTTT.

The chain joins TRBV5-5 to TRBJ1-1, with D perhaps TRBD1 (5 bases). The length of the CDR3 is 13 residues. Germline V gene sequence: CDR1 SGHKS, CDR2 YYEKEE (reference sequence). Trimming removed 0 bases from V and 8 bases from J, with 11 bases in between. The DNA of the CDR3 is TGTGCCAGCAGCTTGGCTTCGGGACTAGAAGCTTTCTTT. Amino acid sequence: CASSLASGLEAFF. The full variable domain, with the rest looked up from reference TRBV5-5 and TRBJ1-1, is DAGVTQSPTHLIKTRGQQVTLRCSPISGHKSVSWYQQVLGQGPQFIFQYYEKEERGRGNFPDRFSARQFPNYSSELNVNALLLGDSALYLCASSLASGLEAFFGQGTRLTVV.

The chain has TRBV7-2 and TRBJ1-2; D is perhaps TRBD1 (5 bases). In germline, CDR1 is SGHTA, CDR2 FQGNSA. The CDR3 has 15 residues. The V end was cut by 5 bases, the J end by 5 bases, with 18 bases between. CDR3 sequence reads: CASSIHSGVLYGYTF. The CDR3 region has the DNA TGTGCCAGCAGCATACACTCGGGGGTCCTATATGGCTACACCTTC.

A few counts support this clone. This chain joins TRBV23-1 and TRBJ1-1, with D possibly TRBD1 on 6 matching bases. TRBV23-1 is an ORF, and what it does is uncertain. V was cut by 4 bases and J by 2 bases, with 11 bases left in between. CDR3 length: 14 residues. CDR3 residues: CASSRLGANTEAFF. The CDR3 DNA is TGCGCCAGCAGTCGTCTGGGGGCAAACACTGAAGCTTTCTTT.

The chain recombines TRBV5-4 with TRBJ1-4; D ambiguous. This CDR3 has 16 amino acids. Trimming cost V 1 base and J 3 bases, with 13 bases left between them. Germline lookup yields CDR1 SGHNT and CDR2 YYREEE (reference sequence). CDR3 bases: TGTGCCAGCAGCTTGAGTGGAGGCAGACCTAATGAAAAACTGTTTTTT. The encoded protein is CASSLSGGRPNEKLFF.

This clone was detected a few times. The chain joins TRBV4-1 to TRBJ2-7; 8 nucleotides match TRBD2. There are 15 residues in the CDR3. Trimming cost V 4 bases and J 4 bases; bases outside gene matches: 9. The germline V gene encodes CDR1 MGHRA and CDR2 YSYEKL. The CDR3 loop reads CASSPGMRGGYEQYF. In DNA form, the CDR3 reads TGCGCCAGCAGCCCGGGGATGCGCGGGGGGTACGAGCAGTACTTC.

J is TRBJ1-6 and V is TRBV7-2, with TRBD1 as a possible D gene (5 bases). Germline V gene sequence: CDR1 SGHTA, CDR2 FQGNSA. The CDR3 runs 16 residues. The V end lost 5 bases, the J end lost 7 bases, and 18 bases lay between the germline ends. The CDR3 bases are TGTGCCAGCAGCCCGAACCCCCAGGGTTGGAATTCACCCCTCCACTTT. It encodes CASSPNPQGWNSPLHF.

This chain links TRBV28 with TRBJ1-1; no clear D. CDR3 size: 13 residues. The V end was cut by 7 bases, the J end by 0 bases, with 9 bases between. From germline, CDR1 is MDHEN and CDR2 SYDVKM. The CDR3 coding sequence is TGTGCCAGCACCACGAGCCTGAACACTGAAGCTTTCTTT. Amino acid sequence: CASTTSLNTEAFF.

The genes are TRBV27 and TRBJ1-5; D gene unclear. Germline assignment: CDR1 MNHEY and CDR2 SMNVEV (reference sequence). V lost 5 bases to trimming and J lost 7 bases, with 15 bases between them. The CDR3 totals 14 residues. This chain's CDR3 is CASSPWAGGQPQHF. The CDR3 DNA reads as TGTGCCAGCAGTCCGTGGGCCGGCGGGCAGCCCCAGCATTTT.

The chain joins TRBV2 to TRBJ1-5; no firm D call. The CDR3 consists of 14 residues. V was pared by 7 bases and J by 0 bases, with 10 bases between. Germline CDR1 SNHLY, CDR2 FYNNEI. CDR3 in amino acids: CASMAVYSNQPQHF. The DNA for the CDR3 is TGTGCCAGCATGGCGGTGTATAGCAATCAGCCCCAGCATTTT.

The J gene is TRBJ1-4, the V gene TRBV5-8; D may be TRBD1 (6 bases). V was trimmed by 4 bases and J by 10 bases, leaving 17 bases between them. This CDR3 is 14 amino acids long. Germline V CDR1 and CDR2: SGHTS, YDEGEE. The CDR3 DNA sequence: TGTGCCAGCAGCCCAAGGTTCGTCAGGGGAAAACTGTTTTTT. The encoded protein is CASSPRFVRGKLFF.

In DNA form, the CDR3 reads TGCAGCGTTTTAGGCCCAGACACCTACAATGAGCAGTTCTTC. Translated: CSVLGPDTYNEQFF. The chain uses TRBV29-1 and TRBJ2-1; the D is unclear. V was cut by 5 bases and J by 2 bases, with 13 bases left in between. Looked up from germline, CDR1 is SQVTM and CDR2 is ANQGSEA. The CDR3 runs to 14 residues.

The chain combines TRBV11-1 with TRBJ2-7, with 7 bases fitting TRBD1. Germline CDR1 reads SGHAT; CDR2 reads FQDESV (reference sequence). The CDR3 is 16 amino acids. The ends lost 1 base at V and 3 bases at J; junction bases unmatched: 9. DNA for the CDR3: TGTGCCAGCAGCTTAGGCAGGGGGAGAGCCGTCTACGAGCAGTACTTC. Amino acid sequence: CASSLGRGRAVYEQYF.

The rearrangement uses TRBV12-3 or TRBV12-4 and TRBJ2-2; possible D gene TRBD1, 5 bases. This CDR3 is built from 13 residues. V was cut by 6 bases and J by 4 bases, with 9 bases left in between. In nucleotides, the CDR3 is TGTGCCAGCAGCCAGACAGTCACCGGGGAGCTGTTTTTT. This codes for CASSQTVTGELFF.

The gene calls are TRBV6-6 and TRBJ1-1; D ambiguous. This CDR3 is built from 13 residues. The germline CDR1 and CDR2 sequences are MNHNY and SVGAGI (reference sequence). V shed 6 bases and J shed 4 bases, with 12 bases lying between them. This chain's CDR3 is CASSPRGSTEAFF. In DNA form, the CDR3 reads TGTGCCAGCAGCCCCCGGGGTAGCACTGAAGCTTTCTTT.

A remark on this clone: The junction shows a germline mismatch at one end, possibly a read error. This chain links TRBV7-9 with TRBJ1-4; D is possibly TRBD1 (5 bases). The germline V gene has CDR1 SEHNR and CDR2 FQNEAQ (reference sequence). There are 15 residues in the CDR3. This CDR3 is CASSLESGTSEKLFF. Written as DNA, the CDR3 is TGTGCCAGCAGCTTAGAATCCGGGACTAGTGAAAAACTGTTTTTT.

The chain has TRBV19 and TRBJ2-2; the match to TRBD1 covers 12 bases. This CDR3 is 17 amino acids long. The V gene end was trimmed by 6 bases and the J gene end by 2 bases; junction bases not matched to a gene: 7. Germline V gene lookup returns CDR1 LNHDA and CDR2 SQIVND (reference sequence). This chain's CDR3 is CASSRDRGQVNTGELFF. The CDR3 DNA follows: TGTGCCAGTAGCCGGGACAGGGGGCAAGTTAACACCGGGGAGCTGTTTTTT.

The rearrangement uses TRBV2 and TRBJ2-6; 12 bases fit TRBD1. V shed 0 bases, J shed 7 bases, and the junction held 7 bases outside the gene matches. This CDR3 has 18 amino acids. CDR1 is SNHLY and CDR2 is FYNNEI in the germline V gene. The CDR3 DNA follows: TGTGCCAGCAGTGAAGCTGGGACAGGGGGCCATATAGCCAACGTCCTGACTTTC. The encoded protein is CASSEAGTGGHIANVLTF. Variable domain in full (rest from reference TRBV2 and TRBJ2-6): EPEVTQTPSHQVTQMGQEVILRCVPISNHLYFYWYRQILGQKVEFLVSFYNNEISEKSEIFDDQFSVERPDGSNFTLKIRSTKLEDSAMYFCASSEAGTGGHIANVLTFGAGSRLTVL.

The chain uses TRBV5-5 and TRBJ2-3; D is ambiguous. The CDR3 contains 13 residues. V was shortened by 2 bases and J by 1 base, with 5 bases between the two germline ends. The germline CDR1 and CDR2 sequences are SGHKS and YYEKEE (reference sequence). DNA for the CDR3: TGTGCCAGCAGCTTCCCAGGCACAGATACGCAGTATTTT. This sequence encodes CASSFPGTDTQYF.